This T cell receptor (beta chain) stems from a study of control samples from healthy donors and cancer patients. Data came from immunoSEQ multiplex PCR; TCRdb stores just in-frame clones and leaves some out. The data show approximately 94,000 clones, approximately 84% seen once. The V gene's germline CDR1 is SGHDT and CDR2 YYEEEE. This CDR3 spans 12 amino acids. V lost 0 bases to trimming and J lost 5 bases, with 5 bases between them. The source is a man aged 65 to 79 with lung cancer. Sequences were obtained from PBMCs. The V gene is TRBV5-6, the J gene TRBJ1-2; a possible D gene is TRBD1 (5 bases). CDR3 DNA sequence: TGTGCCAGCAGCTTGGGACAGTATGGCTACACCTTC. Protein: CASSLGQYGYTF.